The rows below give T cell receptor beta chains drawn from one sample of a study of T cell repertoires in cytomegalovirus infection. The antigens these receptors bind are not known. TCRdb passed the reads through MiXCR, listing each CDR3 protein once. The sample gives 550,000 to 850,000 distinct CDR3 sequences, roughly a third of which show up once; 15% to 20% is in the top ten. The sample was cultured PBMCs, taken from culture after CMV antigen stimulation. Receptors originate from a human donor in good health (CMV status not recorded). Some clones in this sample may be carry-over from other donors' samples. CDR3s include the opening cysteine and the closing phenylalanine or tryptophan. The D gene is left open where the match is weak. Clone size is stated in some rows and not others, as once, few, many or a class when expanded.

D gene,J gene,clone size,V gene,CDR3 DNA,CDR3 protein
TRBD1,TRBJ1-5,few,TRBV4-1,TGCGCCAGCAGCCTCGAGCCGAGGACAGGCTACAATCAGCCCCAGCATTTT,CASSLEPRTGYNQPQHF
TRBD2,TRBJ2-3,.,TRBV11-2,TGTGCCAGCAGCCGAAAAAATCGGGGACTAACAGATACGCAGTATTTT,CASSRKNRGLTDTQYF
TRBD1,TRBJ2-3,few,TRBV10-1,TGCGCCAGCAGTGAGTCGACAGGGCCAGATACGCAGTATTTT,CASSESTGPDTQYF
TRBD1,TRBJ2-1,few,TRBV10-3,TGTGCCACAGGGACAGGCAATGAGCAGTTCTTC,CATGTGNEQFF
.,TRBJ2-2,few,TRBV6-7,TGTGCCAGCAGTTACCGACACGGGGCGCTTCGGAACACCGGGGAGCTGTTTTTT,CASSYRHGALRNTGELFF
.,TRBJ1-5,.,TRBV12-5,TGTGCTAGTGGTTTGGCAGGACGGCCCCAGCATTTT,CASGLAGRPQHF
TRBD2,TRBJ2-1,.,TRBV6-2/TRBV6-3,TGTGCCAGCATCTTCGCTAGCGGGAGGGCCATGGATGAGCAGTTCTTC,CASIFASGRAMDEQFF
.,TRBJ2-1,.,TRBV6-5,TGTGCCAGCAGGCAGGGCCTGCTGGAGCAGTTCTTC,CASRQGLLEQFF
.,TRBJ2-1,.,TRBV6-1,TGTGCCAGCAGTGAACCCAGGATCCTCTCCTACAATGAGCAGTTCTTC,CASSEPRILSYNEQFF
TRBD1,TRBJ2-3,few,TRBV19,TGTGCCACTGGGACAGGGGTCCCTCGGGCTCCGCAGTATTTT,CATGTGVPRAPQYF
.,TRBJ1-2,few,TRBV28,TGTGCCAGCAGTAACGCGGGAGGGAGCTATGGCTACACCTTC,CASSNAGGSYGYTF
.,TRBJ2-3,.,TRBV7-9,TGTGCCAGCAGCTTAGGACGGCCTAGCACAGATACGCAGTATTTT,CASSLGRPSTDTQYF
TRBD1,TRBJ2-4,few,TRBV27,TGTGCCAGCAGTTCAACCGACAGGGTTGACATTCAGTACTTC,CASSSTDRVDIQYF
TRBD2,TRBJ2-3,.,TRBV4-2,TGTGCCAGCAGCGCCACGACTAGCAGTTTACGTACAGATACGCAGTATTTT,CASSATTSSLRTDTQYF
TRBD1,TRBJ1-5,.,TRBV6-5,TGTGCCAGCAGTGCACAGGGGGTAGGCAATCAGCCCCAGCATTTT,CASSAQGVGNQPQHF
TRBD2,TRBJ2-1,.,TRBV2,TGTGCCGGCGGGAGGTCCTACAATGAGCAGTTCTTC,CAGGRSYNEQFF
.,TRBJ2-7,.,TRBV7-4,TGTGCTCAGCCCGGGTTCTACTCCTACGAGCAGTACTTC,CAQPGFYSYEQYF